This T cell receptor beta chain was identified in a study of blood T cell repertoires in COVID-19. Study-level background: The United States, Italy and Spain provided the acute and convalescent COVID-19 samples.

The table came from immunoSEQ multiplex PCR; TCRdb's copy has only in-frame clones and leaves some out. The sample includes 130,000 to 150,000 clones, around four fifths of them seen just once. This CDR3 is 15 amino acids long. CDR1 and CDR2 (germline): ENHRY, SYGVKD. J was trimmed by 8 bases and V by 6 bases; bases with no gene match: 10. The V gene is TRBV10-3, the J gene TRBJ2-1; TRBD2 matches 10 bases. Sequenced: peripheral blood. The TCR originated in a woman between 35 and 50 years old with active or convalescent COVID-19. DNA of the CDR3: TGTGCCATCAGAGCCGGGACTAGCGAAACCGATGAGCAGTTCTTC. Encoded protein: CAIRAGTSETDEQFF.